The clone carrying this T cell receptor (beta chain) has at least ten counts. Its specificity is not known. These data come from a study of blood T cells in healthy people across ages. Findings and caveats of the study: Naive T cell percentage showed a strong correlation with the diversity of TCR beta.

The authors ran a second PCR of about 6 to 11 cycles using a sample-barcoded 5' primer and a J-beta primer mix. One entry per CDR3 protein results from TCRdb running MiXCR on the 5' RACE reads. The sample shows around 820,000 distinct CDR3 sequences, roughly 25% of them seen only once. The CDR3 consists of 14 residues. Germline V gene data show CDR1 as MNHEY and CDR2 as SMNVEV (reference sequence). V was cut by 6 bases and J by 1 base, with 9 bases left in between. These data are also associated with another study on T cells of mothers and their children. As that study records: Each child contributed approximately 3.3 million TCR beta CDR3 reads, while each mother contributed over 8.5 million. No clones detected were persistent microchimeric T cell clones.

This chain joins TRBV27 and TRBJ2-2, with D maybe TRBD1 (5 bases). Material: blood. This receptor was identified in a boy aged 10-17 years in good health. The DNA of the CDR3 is TGTGCCAGCAGCTTGGGGCAGAACACCGGGGAGCTGTTTTTT. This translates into CASSLGQNTGELFF.